The sequence of this T cell receptor (beta chain) was determined in a study of blood T cell repertoires in COVID-19. About the study: Sample material is recorded as cDNA or gDNA derived from T cells, B-cell-depleted T cells, or PBMCs.

Assay: immunoSEQ multiplex PCR; the TCRdb copy retains only in-frame clones and omits some. The sample consists of 150,000 or so clones, 81% of them appearing once. The CDR3 totals 15 residues. V lost 2 bases and J lost 6, with 16 bases in between. Germline V gene data show CDR1 as SGDLS and CDR2 as YYNGEE. The chain uses TRBV9 and TRBJ2-3, with D unresolved. The source is a man aged 60 to 69 with active or convalescent COVID-19. The specimen was peripheral blood. This chain's CDR3 is CASSVSQLNGDTQYF. The CDR3, as DNA: TGTGCCAGCAGCGTTTCACAGCTAAATGGGGATACGCAGTATTTT.